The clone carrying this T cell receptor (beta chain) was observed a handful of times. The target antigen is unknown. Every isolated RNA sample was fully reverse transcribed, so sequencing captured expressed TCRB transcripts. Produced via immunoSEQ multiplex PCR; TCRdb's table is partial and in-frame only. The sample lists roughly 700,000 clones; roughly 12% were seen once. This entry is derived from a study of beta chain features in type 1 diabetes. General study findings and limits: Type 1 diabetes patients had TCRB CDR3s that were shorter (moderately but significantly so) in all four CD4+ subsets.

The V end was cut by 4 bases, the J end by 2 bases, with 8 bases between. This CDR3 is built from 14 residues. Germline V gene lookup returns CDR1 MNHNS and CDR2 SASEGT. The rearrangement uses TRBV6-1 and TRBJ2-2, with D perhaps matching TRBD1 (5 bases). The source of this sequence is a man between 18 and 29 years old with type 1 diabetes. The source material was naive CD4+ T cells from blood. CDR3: CASSGGINTGELFF. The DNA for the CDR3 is TGTGCCAGCAGTGGGGGCATAAACACCGGGGAGCTGTTTTTT.